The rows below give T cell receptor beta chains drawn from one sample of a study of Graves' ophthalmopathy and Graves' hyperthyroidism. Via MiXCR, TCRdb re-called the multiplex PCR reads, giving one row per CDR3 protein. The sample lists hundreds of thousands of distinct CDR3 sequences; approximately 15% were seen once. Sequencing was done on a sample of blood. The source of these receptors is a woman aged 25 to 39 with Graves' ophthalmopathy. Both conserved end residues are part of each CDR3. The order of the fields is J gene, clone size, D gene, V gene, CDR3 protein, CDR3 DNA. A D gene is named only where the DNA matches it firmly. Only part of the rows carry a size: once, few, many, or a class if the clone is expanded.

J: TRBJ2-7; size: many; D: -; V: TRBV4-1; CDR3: CASSPSGSREQYF; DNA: TGCGCCAGCAGCCCTTCTGGGTCGCGTGAGCAGTACTTC
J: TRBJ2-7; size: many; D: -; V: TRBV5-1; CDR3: CASSSLGLLGDEQYF; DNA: TGCGCCAGCAGCTCGTTAGGCCTCCTAGGGGACGAGCAGTACTTC
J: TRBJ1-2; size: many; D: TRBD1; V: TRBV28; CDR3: CASSLYRGGYGYTF; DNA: TGTGCCAGCAGTTTATACAGGGGAGGCTATGGCTACACCTTC
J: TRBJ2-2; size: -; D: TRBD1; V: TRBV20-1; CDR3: CSGDRVNTGELFF; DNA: TGCAGTGGTGACAGGGTGAACACCGGGGAGCTGTTTTTT
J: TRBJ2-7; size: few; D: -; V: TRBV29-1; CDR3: CSVPTDGSSYEQYF; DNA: TGCAGCGTCCCGACGGACGGGAGCTCCTACGAGCAGTACTTC
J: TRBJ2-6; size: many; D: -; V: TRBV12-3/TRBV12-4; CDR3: CASSLRTGRGSGANVLTF; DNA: TGTGCCAGCAGTCTCCGGACGGGTAGGGGCTCTGGGGCCAACGTCCTGACTTTC
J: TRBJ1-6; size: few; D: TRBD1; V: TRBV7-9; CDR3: CASQEFVRDRDISPLHF; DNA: TGTGCCAGCCAAGAGTTTGTCAGGGACAGGGATATTTCACCCCTCCACTTT
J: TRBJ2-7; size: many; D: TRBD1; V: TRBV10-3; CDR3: CAISGPLGGFSSISYEQYF; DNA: TGTGCCATCAGTGGGCCCCTAGGGGGCTTCTCCTCGATCTCCTACGAGCAGTACTTC
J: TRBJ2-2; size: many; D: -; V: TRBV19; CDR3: CASKEGRNTGELFF; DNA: TGTGCCAGTAAAGAGGGGCGGAACACCGGGGAGCTGTTTTTT
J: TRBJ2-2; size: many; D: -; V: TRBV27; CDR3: CASSSHSGELFF; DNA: TGTGCCAGCAGTTCCCACTCCGGGGAGCTGTTTTTT
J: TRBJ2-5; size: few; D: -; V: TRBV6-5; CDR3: CASSYSRGPHQETQYF; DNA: TGTGCCAGCAGTTACTCGAGGGGACCCCACCAAGAGACCCAGTACTTC
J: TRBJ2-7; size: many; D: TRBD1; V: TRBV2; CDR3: CASSDPPTGYEQYF; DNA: TGTGCCAGCAGTGATCCCCCGACAGGGTACGAGCAGTACTTC
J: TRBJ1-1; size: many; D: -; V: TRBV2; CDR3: CASSEALHRIMNTEAFF; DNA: TGTGCCAGCAGTGAAGCGCTTCATCGCATAATGAACACTGAAGCTTTCTTT
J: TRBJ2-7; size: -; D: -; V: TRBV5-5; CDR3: CASSSGGAGYEQYF; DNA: TGTGCCAGCAGCTCAGGCGGGGCCGGCTACGAGCAGTACTTC
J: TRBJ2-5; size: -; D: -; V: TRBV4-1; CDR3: CASSQDYQGGHETQYF; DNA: TGCGCCAGCAGCCAAGATTACCAGGGGGGGCATGAGACCCAGTACTTC
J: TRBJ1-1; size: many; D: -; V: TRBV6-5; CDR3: CASSYTGSTEAFF; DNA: TGTGCCAGCAGTTACACGGGAAGCACTGAAGCTTTCTTT
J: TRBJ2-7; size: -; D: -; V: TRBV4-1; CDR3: CASSQDRDAGVQSYEQYF; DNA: TGCGCCAGCAGCCAAGACAGGGATGCCGGGGTCCAGTCCTACGAGCAGTACTTC
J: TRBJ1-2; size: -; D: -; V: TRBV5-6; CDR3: CASSLEEWGTRLLANYGYTF; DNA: TGTGCCAGCAGCTTGGAAGAGTGGGGGACTCGCCTATTAGCTAACTATGGCTACACCTTC
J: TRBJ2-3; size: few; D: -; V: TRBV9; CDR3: CASSVAQGQRTDTQYF; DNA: TGTGCCAGCAGCGTAGCCCAGGGGCAACGGACAGATACGCAGTATTTT
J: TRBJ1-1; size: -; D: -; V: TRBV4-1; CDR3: CASSHLPQGRSFEAFF; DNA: TGCGCCAGCAGTCACCTCCCGCAGGGACGAAGTTTTGAAGCTTTCTTT
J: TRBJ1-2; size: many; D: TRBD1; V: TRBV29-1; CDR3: CSVEVRGTGGYYGYTF; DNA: TGCAGCGTTGAAGTAAGGGGGACAGGGGGCTACTATGGCTACACCTTC
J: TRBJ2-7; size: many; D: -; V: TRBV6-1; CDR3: CASSEVTGPPYEQYF; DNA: TGTGCCAGCAGTGAAGTTACAGGGCCTCCCTACGAGCAGTACTTC
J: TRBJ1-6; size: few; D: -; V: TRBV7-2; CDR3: CASSQKGGNGVPLHF; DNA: TGTGCCAGCAGCCAAAAAGGAGGGAACGGTGTGCCCCTCCACTTT
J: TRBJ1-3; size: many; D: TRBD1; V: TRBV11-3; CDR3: CASSSDQGDTIYF; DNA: TGTGCCAGCAGCTCGGATCAGGGGGACACCATATATTTT
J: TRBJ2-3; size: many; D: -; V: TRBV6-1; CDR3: CASSEGAVRGTDTQYF; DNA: TGTGCCAGCAGTGAAGGAGCAGTGAGGGGCACAGATACGCAGTATTTT
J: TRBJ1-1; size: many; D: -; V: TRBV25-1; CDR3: CASSRLGLYTEAFF; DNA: TGTGCCAGCAGTCGGTTGGGGCTATACACTGAAGCTTTCTTT
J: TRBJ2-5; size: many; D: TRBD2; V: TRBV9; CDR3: CASSAGGLARETQYF; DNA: TGTGCCAGCAGCGCAGGGGGACTAGCGAGAGAGACCCAGTACTTC
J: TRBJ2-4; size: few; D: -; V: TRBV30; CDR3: CAWSWTMAKNIQYF; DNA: TGTGCCTGGAGCTGGACAATGGCCAAAAACATTCAGTACTTC
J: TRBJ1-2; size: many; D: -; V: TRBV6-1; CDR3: CASDSVFYGYTF; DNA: TGTGCCAGCGACAGCGTTTTCTATGGCTACACCTTC
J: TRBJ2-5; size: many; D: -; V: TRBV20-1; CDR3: CSARRSHLQETQYF; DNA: TGCAGTGCTAGGCGTAGTCACCTCCAAGAGACCCAGTACTTC
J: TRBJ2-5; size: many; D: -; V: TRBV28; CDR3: CASRRPQETQYF; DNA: TGTGCCAGCAGAAGGCCCCAAGAGACCCAGTACTTC
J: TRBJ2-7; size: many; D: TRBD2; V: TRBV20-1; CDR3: CSAQLAGDEQYF; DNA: TGCAGTGCTCAACTAGCGGGAGACGAGCAGTACTTC
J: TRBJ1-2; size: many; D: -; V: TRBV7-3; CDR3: CASSPDVGYGYTF; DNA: TGTGCCAGCAGCCCCGACGTAGGCTATGGCTACACCTTC
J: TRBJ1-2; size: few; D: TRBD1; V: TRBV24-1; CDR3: CATSDNRQGKGYTF; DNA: TGTGCCACCAGTGATAACAGACAGGGGAAGGGCTACACCTTC
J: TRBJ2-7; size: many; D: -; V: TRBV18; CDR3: CASSPQGGSYEQYF; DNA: TGTGCCAGCAGCCCTCAAGGTGGGAGCTACGAGCAGTACTTC
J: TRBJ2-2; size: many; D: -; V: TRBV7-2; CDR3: CASSLGVTTTGELFF; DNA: TGTGCCAGCAGCTTAGGCGTTACTACCACCGGGGAGCTGTTTTTT
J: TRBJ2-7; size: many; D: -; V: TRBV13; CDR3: CASSLRRAENEQYF; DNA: TGTGCCAGCAGCTTAAGAAGGGCCGAAAACGAGCAGTACTTC
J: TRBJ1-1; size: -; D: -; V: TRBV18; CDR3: CASSPLAPANTEAFF; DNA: TGTGCCAGCTCACCCCTGGCTCCAGCTAACACTGAAGCTTTCTTT
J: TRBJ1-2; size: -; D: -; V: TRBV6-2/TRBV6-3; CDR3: CASREQPAGYTF; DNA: TGTGCCAGCAGAGAGCAACCCGCAGGCTACACCTTC
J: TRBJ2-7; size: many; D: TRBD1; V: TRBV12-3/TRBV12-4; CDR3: CASRSGTGSGEQYF; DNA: TGTGCCAGCAGATCCGGGACAGGGTCGGGCGAGCAGTACTTC